The source of this T cell receptor (beta chain) is a study of blood T cell repertoires in COVID-19. Study overall: From the United States, Italy and Spain came samples of acute and convalescent COVID-19.

CDR1 is SGHNT and CDR2 is YYREEE in the germline V gene (reference sequence). Trimming shortened V by 4 bases and J by 2 bases, and 17 bases separated the two germline ends. CDR3 size: 16 residues. The method was immunoSEQ multiplex PCR; TCRdb's version includes in-frame clones alone and lacks a portion of them. The repertoire includes about 40,000 clones, approximately 88% of them detected once, and 7% to 9% sits in the top ten. This receptor was taken from a woman aged 70-85 years with acute or convalescent COVID-19. The specimen sequenced was peripheral blood. The chain uses TRBV5-4 and TRBJ2-3; the D gene is possibly TRBD2 (7 bases). The DNA for the CDR3 is TGTGCCAGCAGCCGCCCAATGGCGGGGGCCACAGATACGCAGTATTTT. Protein sequence: CASSRPMAGATDTQYF.